This T cell receptor (beta chain) appears in the sequencing data of a study of cytomegalovirus exposure and HLA in healthy donors. The junction had 3 bases not matched to a gene; V was cut back by 2 bases and J by 4 bases. CDR1 SGHNT and CDR2 YYREEE come from the germline V gene (reference sequence). The CDR3 loop spans 13 amino acids. Concerning this clone itself: Its antigen is unidentified.

The study, taken as a whole, reports: There were some V segments, including TRBV6-2 and TRBV6-3, excluded as indistinguishable. According to an earlier analysis, most TCR beta V segments yielded productive rearrangements about 87% or about 30% of the time. The authors enumerated around 150 TCR beta chains as linked to cytomegalovirus.

PCR was performed using 60 Vbeta and 13 Jbeta primers. Using immunoSEQ multiplex PCR, the repertoire was profiled, and TCRdb retains in-frame clones only, with some absent. The sample consists of fewer than 200,000 clones, approximately 80% of them appearing once. This chain joins TRBV5-4 and TRBJ2-7, with 7 bases fitting TRBD1. This receptor was obtained from a girl under 10 years old in good health and CMV-seropositive. The sample was PBMCs. The CDR3 DNA reads TGTGCCAGCAGCTTAGGGGGCATGTACGAGCAGTACTTC. This gives the protein CASSLGGMYEQYF.